A selection of T cell receptor beta chains follows, all from one sample in a study of blood T cell repertoires in COVID-19. Some clones are missing from TCRdb's copy, which holds only in-frame ones; the method was immunoSEQ multiplex PCR. The sample includes 200,000 or so clones, 70% to 85% of them seen just once. Sequenced: peripheral blood. The receptors stem from a human donor with acute or convalescent COVID-19. The donor label of this sample is uncertain. Each CDR3 is given with its conserved first and last residue. The D gene is left open where the match is weak. Size tells how often a clone was seen (once, few, many) or the class of an expanded clone, and some rows leave it out.

NA	TRBV7-2	TRBJ2-1	NA	CASSPIARGEQFF	TGTGCCAGCAGCCCAATAGCAAGGGGTGAGCAGTTCTTC
NA	TRBV5-4	TRBJ2-3	NA	CSSTSGPARGTDTQYF	TGTTCCAGCACCTCTGGCCCGGCCAGGGGCACAGATACGCAGTATTTT
NA	TRBV21-1	TRBJ1-2	NA	CASSKGEGTPEFGYTF	TGTGCCAGCAGCAAAGGGGAAGGGACACCAGAATTCGGCTACACCTTC
TRBD2	TRBV5-8	TRBJ2-5	NA	CASSLGGTRDVYF	TGTGCCAGCAGCTTAGGTGGGACTAGGGACGTGTACTTC
TRBD1	TRBV6-6	TRBJ1-6	NA	CASSLSSGTGTVGSYNSPLHF	TGTGCCAGCAGCCTTTCTTCTGGGACAGGCACGGTCGGCTCCTATAATTCACCCCTCCACTTT
TRBD2	TRBV2	TRBJ2-7	NA	CASRSGTSGTYEQYF	TGTGCCAGCCGATCCGGGACTAGCGGTACCTACGAGCAGTACTTC
NA	TRBV28	TRBJ1-5	NA	CASSPYRGSGIGNQPQHF	TGTGCCAGCAGCCCTTATAGGGGGTCAGGGATCGGCAATCAGCCCCAGCATTTT
NA	TRBV4-1	TRBJ2-6	once	CASSQDHGDSGANVLTF	TGCGCCAGCAGCCAAGATCACGGAGACTCTGGGGCCAACGTCCTGACTTTC
NA	TRBV4-2	TRBJ1-6	once	CASSQDRYYNSPLHF	TGTGCCAGCAGCCAAGACAGATACTATAATTCACCCCTCCACTTT
NA	TRBV28	TRBJ2-3	NA	CAHRASTDTQYF	TGTGCCCACAGGGCTAGCACAGATACGCAGTATTTT
TRBD1	TRBV5-1	TRBJ1-3	few	CASSSGGTGNTIYF	TGCGCCAGCAGCTCAGGGGGGACTGGAAACACCATATATTTT
NA	TRBV2	TRBJ1-6	NA	CASSPVLRSPLHF	TGTGCCAGCAGTCCAGTTTTGCGGTCACCCCTCCACTTT
NA	TRBV28	TRBJ1-1	once	CASGGGTEAFF	TGTGCCAGCGGGGGGGGCACTGAAGCTTTCTTT
NA	TRBV9	TRBJ1-4	few	CASSRDGEKLFF	TGTGCCAGCAGCCGGGATGGGGAAAAACTGTTTTTT
NA	TRBV7-2	TRBJ2-1	once	CASSRDFRRGEQFF	TGTGCCAGCAGCCGGGACTTCCGCCGCGGTGAGCAGTTCTTC
NA	TRBV10-3	TRBJ1-5	NA	CAISESREGQPQHF	TGTGCCATCAGTGAGTCGAGGGAGGGACAGCCCCAGCATTTT
TRBD2	TRBV9	TRBJ2-1	NA	CASSVDLAAGYNEQFF	TGTGCCAGCAGCGTGGATCTAGCGGCTGGCTACAATGAGCAGTTCTTC
TRBD2	TRBV25-1	TRBJ2-1	NA	CASSEDLLAPGRHGEQFF	TGTGCCAGCAGTGAAGATTTACTAGCGCCCGGACGTCATGGTGAGCAGTTCTTC
TRBD2	TRBV27	TRBJ2-1	NA	CASSQLTRGKDEQFF	TGTGCCAGCAGTCAATTGACGCGGGGGAAGGATGAGCAGTTCTTC
TRBD2	TRBV5-4	TRBJ2-3	NA	CASSKSGGRAADTQYF	TGTGCCAGCAGCAAAAGCGGCGGGAGGGCCGCGGATACGCAGTATTTT
NA	TRBV18	TRBJ2-1	once	CASSRYNEQFF	TGTGCCAGCTCCCGCTACAATGAGCAGTTCTTC
TRBD2	TRBV3-1/TRBV3-2	TRBJ2-1	once	CASSQVRGGGRNEQFF	TGTGCCAGCAGCCAAGTTCGCGGGGGAGGTCGCAATGAGCAGTTCTTC
TRBD1	TRBV6-4	TRBJ2-3	once	CASSVQAGGSTDTQYF	TGTGCCAGCAGTGTACAGGCAGGGGGTAGCACAGATACGCAGTATTTT
TRBD1	TRBV5-1	TRBJ2-5	NA	CASTRTGFEEETQYF	TGCGCCAGCACCAGGACAGGGTTTGAAGAAGAGACCCAGTACTTC
TRBD2	TRBV9	TRBJ2-5	NA	CASSVVAGVGETQYF	TGTGCCAGCAGCGTAGTTGCGGGGGTGGGAGAGACCCAGTACTTC
NA	TRBV4-3	TRBJ1-2	NA	CASSHTDILGYTF	TGCGCCAGCAGCCACACCGACATCCTCGGCTACACCTTC
NA	TRBV5-1	TRBJ2-7	NA	CASSRGTEGGREQYF	TGCGCCAGCAGCCGCGGGACAGAAGGCGGTAGGGAGCAGTACTTC
TRBD1	TRBV7-9	TRBJ2-7	NA	CASSLESRGSHEQYF	TGTGCCAGCAGCTTAGAATCCAGGGGGTCCCACGAGCAGTACTTC
NA	TRBV9	TRBJ2-3	few	CASSVGGPTDTQYF	TGTGCCAGCAGCGTAGGAGGCCCTACAGATACGCAGTATTTT
TRBD1	TRBV18	TRBJ2-1	few	CASSALGTGGQLEQFF	TGTGCCAGCTCAGCGCTAGGGACAGGGGGCCAACTGGAGCAGTTCTTC
NA	TRBV7-2	TRBJ1-5	once	CASSASGGNQPQHF	TGTGCCAGCAGCGCCTCAGGGGGCAATCAGCCCCAGCATTTT
TRBD1	TRBV6-5	TRBJ1-2	NA	CASSRTGKVGYTF	TGTGCCAGCAGTAGGACAGGCAAAGTTGGCTACACCTTC
NA	TRBV28	TRBJ2-2	NA	CASSLRQGIHGELFF	TGTGCCAGCAGTTTAAGGCAGGGCATCCACGGGGAGCTGTTTTTT
TRBD1	TRBV19	TRBJ2-6	once	CASSMRQGFPGANVLTF	TGTGCCAGTAGTATGCGACAGGGCTTTCCTGGGGCCAACGTCCTGACTTTC
NA	TRBV25-1	TRBJ1-3	NA	CASRGATGNTIYF	TGTGCCAGCCGCGGGGCAACTGGAAACACCATATATTTT
TRBD2	TRBV11-2	TRBJ2-7	NA	CASSRNGLAGDEQYF	TGTGCCAGCAGTCGGAATGGACTAGCGGGAGACGAGCAGTACTTC
TRBD2	TRBV18	TRBJ2-1	NA	CASSPRTSEYYNEQFF	TGTGCCAGCTCACCACGGACTAGCGAGTACTACAATGAGCAGTTCTTC
TRBD2	TRBV6-2/TRBV6-3	TRBJ2-3	few	CASSTLAVTDTQYF	TGTGCCAGCAGCACACTAGCGGTCACAGATACGCAGTATTTT
NA	TRBV9	TRBJ2-7	NA	CASSVGPGDPYEQYF	TGTGCCAGCAGCGTAGGTCCAGGCGACCCCTACGAGCAGTACTTC
NA	TRBV11-1	TRBJ1-6	once	CASSLREGSPLHF	TGTGCCAGCAGCTTACGAGAGGGCTCACCCCTCCACTTT
TRBD1	TRBV28	TRBJ1-5	NA	CASSLWGQGIVQPQHF	TGTGCCAGCAGTTTATGGGGACAGGGGATCGTTCAGCCCCAGCATTTT
TRBD2	TRBV19	TRBJ2-1	NA	CAIPTPPGTSGRGAYNEQFF	TGTGCCATCCCGACACCCCCAGGGACTAGCGGGAGAGGAGCCTACAATGAGCAGTTCTTC
NA	TRBV6-4	TRBJ1-5	NA	CASRGGGVSNQPQHF	TGTGCCAGCAGGGGCGGGGGAGTCTCCAATCAGCCCCAGCATTTT
TRBD1	TRBV28	TRBJ1-1	once	CASSPLGQGRGSTEAFF	TGTGCCAGCAGTCCTTTGGGACAGGGGCGGGGGAGCACTGAAGCTTTCTTT
TRBD1	TRBV10-3	TRBJ1-4	NA	CAIRQGAGNEKLFF	TGTGCCATCAGGCAGGGGGCCGGTAATGAAAAACTGTTTTTT
TRBD2	TRBV30	TRBJ2-2	once	CAWSVVAGPNTGELFF	TGTGCCTGGAGTGTCGTAGCGGGACCGAACACCGGGGAGCTGTTTTTT
TRBD1	TRBV6-5	TRBJ1-2	NA	CASSYTGQAYDGYTF	TGTGCCAGCAGTTACACCGGACAGGCCTATGATGGCTACACCTTC
NA	TRBV9	TRBJ2-3	NA	CASSVESGRGDTQYF	TGTGCCAGCAGCGTAGAAAGCGGCCGTGGAGATACGCAGTATTTT
NA	TRBV18	TRBJ2-3	NA	CASSPPGASTDTQYF	TGTGCCAGCTCACCACCAGGGGCGAGCACAGATACGCAGTATTTT
TRBD1	TRBV10-1	TRBJ2-2	few	CASSESRDRGGGELFF	TGCGCCAGCAGTGAGTCCCGGGACAGGGGAGGCGGGGAGCTGTTTTTT
TRBD1	TRBV5-6	TRBJ1-4	NA	CARTWTGNEKLFF	TGTGCCAGAACTTGGACAGGTAATGAAAAACTGTTTTTT
TRBD2	TRBV2	TRBJ2-5	once	CATRLAVRETQYF	TGTGCCACCCGACTAGCGGTTAGAGAGACCCAGTACTTC
TRBD2	TRBV5-4	TRBJ2-2	once	CASSLLAVNTGELFF	TGTGCCAGCAGCTTGCTAGCGGTCAACACCGGGGAGCTGTTTTTT
TRBD1	TRBV5-1	TRBJ1-6	once	CASSKDRGRGDSPLHF	TGCGCCAGCAGCAAGGACAGGGGGCGCGGAGATTCACCCCTCCACTTT
TRBD1	TRBV19	TRBJ1-5	NA	CASSTRTGGLNQPQHF	TGTGCCAGTAGTACCCGGACAGGGGGCCTCAATCAGCCCCAGCATTTT